In this sample, the clone carrying this T cell receptor beta chain turned up a few times. As handled by the study authors: Reference gene primer amplification in the assay estimated nucleated cell counts. Method: immunoSEQ multiplex PCR; TCRdb's copy keeps in-frame clones and lacks some. That table gives V, J and clone size, and the DNA gave D and trimming. Of roughly 190,000 clones in the sample, more than 85% are singletons; the top ten hold over 7%. The entry originates in a study of blood T cell repertoires in COVID-19. Study context: Spain, Italy and the United States supplied samples that represented acute and convalescent COVID-19. Nucleic acid was either cDNA or gDNA, and it came from T cells, B-cell-depleted T cells, or PBMCs.

The clonotype originates from a woman aged 80 or over in a cohort sampled during active or convalescent COVID-19. Sequencing input: peripheral blood.

CDR3 region: CASSPTTGALEAFF. As DNA, the CDR3 is TGTGCCAGCAGTCCTACGACAGGGGCCCTTGAAGCTTTCTTT. This chain uses TRBV27 with TRBJ1-1, with 8 bases matching TRBD1. CDR1 is MNHEY, CDR2 SMNVEV, per germline (reference sequence). After removal of 5 bases from V and 7 bases from J, the junction contained 9 bases not matched to a gene. This CDR3 is 14 amino acids long.